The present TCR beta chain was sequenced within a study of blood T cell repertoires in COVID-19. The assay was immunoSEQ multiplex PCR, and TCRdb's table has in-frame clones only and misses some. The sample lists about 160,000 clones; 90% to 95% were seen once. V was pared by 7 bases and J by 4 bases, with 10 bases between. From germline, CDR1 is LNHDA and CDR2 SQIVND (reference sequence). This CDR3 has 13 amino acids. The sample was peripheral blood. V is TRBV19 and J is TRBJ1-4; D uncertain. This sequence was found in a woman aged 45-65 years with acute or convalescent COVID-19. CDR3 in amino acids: CASIGRINEKLFF. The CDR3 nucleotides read TGTGCCAGTATTGGCAGGATTAATGAAAAACTGTTTTTT.